This paragraph reports one TCR beta chain. Antigen: not known. This CDR3 is built from 14 residues. The germline gives CDR1 MNHEY, CDR2 SMNVEV (reference sequence). Trimming took off 5 bases at V and 3 bases at J, with 11 bases between the two ends. This entry comes from a study of T cell repertoires in cytomegalovirus infection. Study-level information: Well-studied HLA-B-restricted CMV epitopes were used in the study alongside recently identified HLA-C-restricted ones.

TCRdb reprocessed the reads with MiXCR, giving one entry per CDR3 protein. The table has around 710,000 distinct CDR3 sequences, about 29% seen once. Study results and limitations: There were HLA-C-restricted CMV-specific TCR beta clonotypes dominating the ex vivo response.

Sequencing used cultured CD8+ T cells from PBMCs, obtained from culture after CMV antigen stimulation. The sequence came from a human donor in good health (CMV status not recorded). Some clones in this sample may be carry-over from other donors' samples. The gene calls are TRBV27 and TRBJ1-5; D gene ambiguous. CDR3 residues: CASSRHNDNQPQHF. CDR3 in DNA: TGTGCCAGCAGTCGTCACAACGACAATCAGCCCCAGCATTTT.